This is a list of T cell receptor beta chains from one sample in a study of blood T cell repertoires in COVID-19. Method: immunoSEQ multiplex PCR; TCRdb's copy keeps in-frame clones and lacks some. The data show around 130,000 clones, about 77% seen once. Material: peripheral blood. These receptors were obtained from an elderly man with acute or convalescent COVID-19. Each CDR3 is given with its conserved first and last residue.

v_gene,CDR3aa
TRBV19,CASSTGLTNTGELFF
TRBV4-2,CASSPTGGGSYEQYF
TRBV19,CASSRRAADTGELFF
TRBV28,CASSSSTEAFF
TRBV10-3,CAISDPRGSGNTIYF
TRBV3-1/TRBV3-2,CASSQGVGRGELFF
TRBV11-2,CASSEGQGFWDAQYF
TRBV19,CASSIRDKNTEAFF
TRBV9,CASSDLAGGRSSYNEQFF
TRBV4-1,CASRSTGGGGETQYF
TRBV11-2,CASRMGQGNIQYF
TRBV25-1,CASSARSEREKLFF
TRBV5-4,CASSLAAGGNEKLFF
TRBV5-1,CASSLDRGRNTF
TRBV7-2,CASSLQGTSYEQYF
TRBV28,CASMRDSLPYGYTF
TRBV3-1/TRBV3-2,CASSSNRGLEQYF
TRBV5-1,CASSQTGGRGEETQYF
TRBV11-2,CASNPGTSGAGELFF
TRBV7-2,CASSLGDRVNQPQHF
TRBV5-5,CASSLGQGAKTQYF
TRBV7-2,CASSLVGGINYEQYF
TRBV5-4,CASSLVGGGAQETQYF
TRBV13,CASAPRGGYIQYF
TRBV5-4,CASRTAGANVLTF
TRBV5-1,CASSLGQGNTGELFF
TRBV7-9,CASSLQQGDTEAFF
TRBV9,CASSVSGAPDTQYF
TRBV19,CASSMAASGTDTQYF
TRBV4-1,CASSQTGQSNQPQHF
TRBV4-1,CASSHPPSYEQYF
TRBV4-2,CASSQVLAGGSAYNEQFF
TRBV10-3,CAMAGGQMRTDTQYF
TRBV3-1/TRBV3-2,CASSQLGGAAAF
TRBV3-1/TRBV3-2,CASSLASRGNTEAFF